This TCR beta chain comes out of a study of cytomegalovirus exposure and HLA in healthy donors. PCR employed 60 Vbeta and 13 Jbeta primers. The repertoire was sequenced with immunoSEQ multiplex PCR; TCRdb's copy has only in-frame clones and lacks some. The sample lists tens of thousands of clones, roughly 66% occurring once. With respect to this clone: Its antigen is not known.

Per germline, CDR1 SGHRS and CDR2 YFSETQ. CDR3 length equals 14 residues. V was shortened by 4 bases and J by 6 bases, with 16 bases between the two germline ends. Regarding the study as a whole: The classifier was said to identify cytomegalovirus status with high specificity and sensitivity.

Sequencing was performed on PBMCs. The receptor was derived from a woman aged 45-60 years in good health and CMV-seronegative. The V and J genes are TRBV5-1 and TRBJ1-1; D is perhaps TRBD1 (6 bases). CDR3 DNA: TGCGCCAGCAGCCTGAATACAGGGTTATCTGAAGCTTTCTTT. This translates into CASSLNTGLSEAFF.